A selection of T cell receptor beta chains follows, all from one sample in a study of OX40 agonist ivuxolimab in advanced cancers. Sequencing used immunoSEQ multiplex PCR; TCRdb keeps in-frame clones, though not all of them. Found here are roughly 65,000 clones, around 91% of them singletons; the top ten hold about 10%. The source material was CD4+ or CD8+ T cells sorted from blood, sampled in a trial of the OX40 agonist ivuxolimab. Receptors originate from an adult with an advanced solid tumor such as melanoma, head and neck, liver or kidney cancer. Both conserved end residues are part of each CDR3. The order of the fields is J gene, clone size, D gene, V gene, CDR3 DNA, CDR3 protein. D genes are given only for firm matches. Clone size is not always given. Where it is, it says once, few, many or a class for expanded clones.

TRBJ2-4 | - | - | TRBV15 | TGTGCCACCAGCAGAGGGAGTGGGAGAGACGGTAGGAACATTCAGTACTTC | CATSRGSGRDGRNIQYF
TRBJ2-7 | - | - | TRBV2 | TGTGCCAGCAGTGTAGGCCCCTACGAGCAGTACTTC | CASSVGPYEQYF
TRBJ2-7 | - | - | TRBV28 | TGTGCCAGCAACATAGGACAGGAGCAGTACTTC | CASNIGQEQYF
TRBJ2-7 | - | - | TRBV7-8 | TGTGCCAGCAGCTTAAAATACGAGCAGTACTTC | CASSLKYEQYF
TRBJ1-2 | - | TRBD1 | TRBV25-1 | TGTGCCAGCAGTGATTCGAGGGGGCACTATGGCTACACCTTC | CASSDSRGHYGYTF
TRBJ2-2 | few | - | TRBV27 | TGTGCCAGCAGCCCGGGACGGACCTACACCGGGGAGCTGTTTTTT | CASSPGRTYTGELFF
TRBJ1-5 | - | - | TRBV25-1 | TGTGCCAGCAGTGTTAGCGACAGGCCCAATCAGCCCCAGCATTTT | CASSVSDRPNQPQHF
TRBJ2-3 | - | TRBD2 | TRBV2 | TGTGCCAGCAGTGAAACTAGCGGCACAGATACGCAGTATTTT | CASSETSGTDTQYF
TRBJ2-7 | - | - | TRBV4-2 | TGTGCCAGCAGCCAAGATCAGACCCACGAGCAGTACTTC | CASSQDQTHEQYF
TRBJ2-7 | - | - | TRBV9 | TGTGCCAGCAGCGTAGGGCATGGGGGCGCATCCTACGAGCAGTACTTC | CASSVGHGGASYEQYF
TRBJ2-7 | - | - | TRBV16 | TGTGCCAGCAGCCAATCGTACAGGGTGGACGAGCAGTACTTC | CASSQSYRVDEQYF
TRBJ2-2 | once | - | TRBV19 | TGTGCCAGTATCGACCGCCATCTGAGGCCCTATGCCGGGGAGCTGTTTTTT | CASIDRHLRPYAGELFF
TRBJ2-3 | once | TRBD2 | TRBV4-3 | TGCGCCAGCAGCCAAGATGGTAGCGGGAGAGGAGATACGCAGTATTTT | CASSQDGSGRGDTQYF
TRBJ2-1 | - | - | TRBV9 | TGTGCCAGCAGCGCGACTTCAGGTAATGAGCAGTTCTTC | CASSATSGNEQFF
TRBJ2-3 | few | - | TRBV20-1 | TGCAGTGCTTCTCCCCAAGATACGCAGTATTTT | CSASPQDTQYF
TRBJ2-1 | few | TRBD2 | TRBV9 | TGTGCCAGCAGCGTTAAAGCGGGAGGGTCTTTTAATGAGCAGTTCTTC | CASSVKAGGSFNEQFF
TRBJ2-1 | - | TRBD1 | TRBV7-2 | TGTGCCAGCAGCTTACTAGGACAGGGTAGCAATGAGCAGTTCTTC | CASSLLGQGSNEQFF
TRBJ2-2 | - | - | TRBV27 | TGTGCCAGCAGTTTCGCACCGAACACCGGGGAGCTGTTTTTT | CASSFAPNTGELFF
TRBJ2-2 | - | - | TRBV7-2 | TGTGCCAGCCGCTCGAGGGGTACCGGGGAGCTGTTTTTT | CASRSRGTGELFF
TRBJ2-2 | - | - | TRBV2 | TGTGCCAGCAATCTAGCGAGCTCCCACACCGGGGAGCTGTTTTTT | CASNLASSHTGELFF
TRBJ2-5 | - | - | TRBV10-2 | TGCGCCAGCGGCGCCACCCAAGAGACCCAGTACTTC | CASGATQETQYF
TRBJ2-1 | - | TRBD2 | TRBV7-8 | TGTGCCAGCAGCAGCGGGACTAGCCCGCAACATGAGCAGTTCTTC | CASSSGTSPQHEQFF
TRBJ2-7 | - | - | TRBV6-6 | TGTGCTAGCGAGTCTACGGGCTACGAGCAGTACTTC | CASESTGYEQYF
TRBJ2-7 | few | - | TRBV5-1 | TGCGCCAGCAGCTCCGGACCTGCCTACGAGCAGTACTTC | CASSSGPAYEQYF
TRBJ2-7 | once | TRBD1 | TRBV7-9 | TGTGCCAGCAGCTCTCCGGGACAGGGGTCCTACGAGCAGTACTTC | CASSSPGQGSYEQYF
TRBJ2-3 | - | TRBD1 | TRBV27 | TGTGCCAGCAGGGGCCGGGGACAGGGAGCTTTAGATACGCAGTATTTT | CASRGRGQGALDTQYF
TRBJ2-7 | - | TRBD1 | TRBV23-1 | TGCGCCAGCAGTCAACCAGGGGGTGTCACCTACGAGCAGTACTTC | CASSQPGGVTYEQYF
TRBJ2-1 | - | - | TRBV2 | TGTGCCAGCGTACCGCGCAGCTCCTACAATGAGCAGTTCTTC | CASVPRSSYNEQFF
TRBJ2-5 | once | - | TRBV7-6 | TGTGCCAGCACCCCAGGGGAGACCCAGTACTTC | CASTPGETQYF
TRBJ1-2 | - | TRBD1 | TRBV27 | TGTGCCAGCAGTTTATCATCCAGGGGGCCGGTTCTTGGCTATGGCTACACCTTC | CASSLSSRGPVLGYGYTF
TRBJ1-3 | - | - | TRBV28 | TGTGCCAGCAGGGGACCCCTGGGCTCTGGAAACACCATATATTTT | CASRGPLGSGNTIYF
TRBJ2-5 | - | - | TRBV30 | TGTGCCTGGAGTACCGGGGGCCAAGAGACCCAGTACTTC | CAWSTGGQETQYF
TRBJ2-3 | - | - | TRBV28 | TGTGCCAGCAGTCGGAGGGACACAGATACGCAGTATTTT | CASSRRDTDTQYF
TRBJ2-5 | - | - | TRBV7-2 | TGTGCCAGCAGCTCACAGGGGGGGGCAGAGACCCAGTACTTC | CASSSQGGAETQYF
TRBJ1-2 | - | - | TRBV15 | TGTGCCACCAGCAGAGATAGTTGGGGGGGCTACACCTTC | CATSRDSWGGYTF
TRBJ2-5 | - | - | TRBV7-2 | TGTGCCAGCACGGGAGACAGGGTTTACGAGACCCAGTACTTC | CASTGDRVYETQYF
TRBJ2-3 | - | - | TRBV28 | TGTGCCAGCGGGTTAAGCACAGATACGCAGTATTTT | CASGLSTDTQYF
TRBJ2-1 | once | - | TRBV7-2 | TGTGCCAGCAGCTTTAGGAGCGGACAGTACAATGAGCAGTTCTTC | CASSFRSGQYNEQFF
TRBJ2-7 | - | - | TRBV18 | TGTGCCAGCTCACTAGCTAGGAGCTCCTACGAGCAGTACTTC | CASSLARSSYEQYF
TRBJ2-7 | once | TRBD2 | TRBV6-6 | TGTGCCAGCAGCACCACTAGCGGGAGCTCCTACGAGCAGTACTTC | CASSTTSGSSYEQYF
TRBJ1-1 | - | - | TRBV6-1 | TGTGCCAGCAGTGGATCTGGAGGGAACACTGAAGCTTTCTTT | CASSGSGGNTEAFF
TRBJ2-4 | few | TRBD1 | TRBV6-5 | TGTGCCAGCAGGCAACAGGGGGTGGACATTCAGTACTTC | CASRQQGVDIQYF
TRBJ2-7 | once | TRBD1 | TRBV15 | TGTGCCACCAGCAGAGAACTAGGGACAGGGTCATTCTACGAGCAGTACTTC | CATSRELGTGSFYEQYF
TRBJ2-2 | once | - | TRBV29-1 | TGCAGCGTTGAAGTAGGGTCCACCGGGGAGCTGTTTTTT | CSVEVGSTGELFF
TRBJ2-5 | - | TRBD1 | TRBV4-1 | TGCGCCAGCAGCCAAGATAAAGGGACAGGAAAAAAGACCCAGTACTTC | CASSQDKGTGKKTQYF
TRBJ2-2 | - | - | TRBV30 | TGTGCCTGGACCCAATCTCAGGGGAGGAAAAGGGAGCTGTTTTTT | CAWTQSQGRKRELFF
TRBJ2-7 | - | - | TRBV18 | TGTGCCAGCTCACCCGGTGATAGCCGGTCCTACGAGCAGTACTTC | CASSPGDSRSYEQYF
TRBJ2-7 | - | - | TRBV9 | TGTGCCAGTGCAAACAGTTACGAGCAGTACTTC | CASANSYEQYF
TRBJ2-2 | - | - | TRBV6-1 | TGTGCCAGCAGTGGATTGGGACGGAGGGGATACACCGGGGAGCTGTTTTTT | CASSGLGRRGYTGELFF
TRBJ1-2 | - | - | TRBV7-8 | TGTGCCAGCAGCTTAGCGGGGGCTGGCTACACCTTC | CASSLAGAGYTF
TRBJ2-1 | - | TRBD2 | TRBV11-3 | TGTGCCAGCAGCTCCTTAGCGGGCCCCCCTAGCTCCTACAATGAGCAGTTCTTC | CASSSLAGPPSSYNEQFF
TRBJ2-7 | - | - | TRBV28 | TGTGCCAGCAGTCCCTCTGACGAGCAGTACTTC | CASSPSDEQYF